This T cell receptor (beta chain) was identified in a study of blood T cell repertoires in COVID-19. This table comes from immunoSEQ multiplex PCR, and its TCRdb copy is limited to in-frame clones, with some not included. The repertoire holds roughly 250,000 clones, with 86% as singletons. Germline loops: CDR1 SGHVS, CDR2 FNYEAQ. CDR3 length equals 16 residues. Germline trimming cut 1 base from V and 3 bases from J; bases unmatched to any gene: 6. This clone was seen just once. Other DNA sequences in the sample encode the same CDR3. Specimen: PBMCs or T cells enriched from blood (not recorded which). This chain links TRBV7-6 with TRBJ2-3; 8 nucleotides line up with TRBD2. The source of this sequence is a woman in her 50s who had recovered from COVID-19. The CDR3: CASSLGGGRSTDTQYF. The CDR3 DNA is TGTGCCAGCAGCTTAGGCGGCGGGAGGTCGACAGATACGCAGTATTTT. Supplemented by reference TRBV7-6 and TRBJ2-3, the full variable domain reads GAGVSQSPRYKVTKRGQDVALRCDPISGHVSLYWYRQALGQGPEFLTYFNYEAQQDKSGLPNDRFSAERPEGSISTLTIQRTEQRDSAMYRCASSLGGGRSTDTQYFGPGTRLTVL.